These 10 T cell receptor beta chains share one sample of origin, sequenced in a study of control samples from healthy donors and cancer patients. Clones were read by immunoSEQ multiplex PCR, and TCRdb kept only the in-frame ones, dropping some. The table counts about 200,000 clones; less than 2.5% lies in the top ten. Sequencing was carried out using blood. The source is a woman aged 25 to 45 in good health.

The chain couples TRBV30 to TRBJ1-1, with TRBD1 identical over 8 bases. This CDR3 comprises 14 residues. The J segment lost 4 bases and the V segment lost 0 bases, leaving 4 bases of the junction unmatched. Germline CDR1 and CDR2: GTSNPN and SVGIG (reference sequence). Written as DNA, the CDR3 is TGTGCCTGGAGTGTCCTACAGGGGGGCACTGAAGCTTTCTTT. Its protein is CAWSVLQGGTEAFF.

This chain uses TRBV5-1 with TRBJ1-2; 7 nucleotides agree with TRBD1. The CDR3 contains 13 residues. The trim removed 4 bases at V and 2 bases at J, leaving 2 bases unmatched. From germline, CDR1 is SGHRS and CDR2 YFSETQ. The CDR3 loop is CASSPTGNYGYTF. The CDR3, as DNA: TGCGCCAGCAGCCCGACAGGGAACTATGGCTACACCTTC.

V is TRBV5-1 and J is TRBJ1-6; 8 bases map to TRBD1. This CDR3 is built from 15 residues. CDR1 SGHRS and CDR2 YFSETQ come from the germline V gene. The V gene end was trimmed by 1 base and the J gene end by 10 bases; junction bases not matched to a gene: 7. The CDR3 nucleotides read TGCGCCAGCAGCTTGTTAGACAGGGGCAGCTCACCCCTCCACTTT. Protein sequence: CASSLLDRGSSPLHF.

This chain uses TRBV9 with TRBJ2-2; maybe TRBD2 (5 bases). This CDR3 spans 15 amino acids. Germline V gene sequence: CDR1 SGDLS, CDR2 YYNGEE. V was shortened by 0 bases and J by 1 base, with 7 bases between the two germline ends. The CDR3 loop is CASSVAGRNTGELFF. CDR3 DNA sequence: TGTGCCAGCAGCGTAGCGGGGAGGAACACCGGGGAGCTGTTTTTT.

The V and J genes are TRBV7-2 and TRBJ1-3; no reliable D call. This CDR3 is 17 amino acids long. The V end was cut by 4 bases, the J end by 4 bases, with 20 bases between. Per the germline V gene, CDR1 is SGHTA and CDR2 is FQGNSA. In nucleotides, the CDR3 is TGTGCCAGCAGCTCCCAACCTACTTCCCGTCTGGGAAACACCATATATTTT. Protein product: CASSSQPTSRLGNTIYF.

The chain couples TRBV7-6 to TRBJ2-5; TRBD2 matches 14 bases. The CDR3 is made up of 18 amino acids. J lost 4 bases, V lost 5 bases, and 12 bases had no gene match. In germline, CDR1 is SGHVS, CDR2 FNYEAQ. CDR3 DNA sequence: TGTGCCAGCAGCCGAGGTCGGCGACTAGCGGGGGGGCCAGAGACCCAGTACTTC. Protein product: CASSRGRRLAGGPETQYF.

The V and J genes are TRBV24-1 and TRBJ1-1; D gene uncertain. Trimming pared 2 bases from V and 1 base from J, leaving 13 bases between. The germline gives CDR1 KGHDR, CDR2 SFDVKD. The CDR3 consists of 16 residues. The DNA of the CDR3 is TGTGCCACCAGTGATTCGAGGACTGGACGGAACACTGAAGCTTTCTTT. Translation: CATSDSRTGRNTEAFF.

The chain is built from TRBV19 and TRBJ1-1; 9 bases are shared with TRBD1. The CDR3 is 15 residues long. Per germline, CDR1 LNHDA and CDR2 SQIVND (reference sequence). V lost 4 bases, J lost 3 bases, and 6 bases stayed unmatched. CDR3 in amino acids: CASSTAGTGYTEAFF. DNA of the CDR3: TGTGCCAGTAGTACGGCGGGGACAGGGTACACTGAAGCTTTCTTT.

The V gene is TRBV6-6, the J gene TRBJ1-5, with 9 nucleotides matching TRBD1. With V trimmed by 6 bases and J by 0 bases, 9 bases remained unmatched. The CDR3 loop spans 17 amino acids. Germline assignment: CDR1 MNHNY and CDR2 SVGAGI (reference sequence). In nucleotides, the CDR3 is TGTGCCAGCAGCCGAGACAGGGGGGTTGGTAGCAATCAGCCCCAGCATTTT. This gives the protein CASSRDRGVGSNQPQHF.

The chain joins TRBV10-2 to TRBJ2-5, with TRBD2 identical over 9 bases. V lost 5 bases to trimming and J lost 4 bases; unmatched junction nucleotides: 8. Germline lookup yields CDR1 WSHSY and CDR2 SAAADI. The CDR3 loop spans 15 amino acids. This CDR3 is CASSRGGGAGETQYF. The CDR3 DNA sequence: TGCGCCAGCAGTAGGGGCGGGGGGGCCGGAGAGACCCAGTACTTC.